Given below is one TCR beta chain in context. The source of the sample is a study of CD8 T cells in Susac syndrome. In germline, CDR1 is DFQATT, CDR2 SNEGSKA (reference sequence). V lost 5 bases and J lost 4; bases outside the gene matches: 9. The CDR3 extends over 14 amino acids. The sequenced target, TCR beta, came from blood CD8+ and CD4+ T cells. Reverse transcription of 0.5 to 1 ug RNA was performed with random hexamers. immunoSEQ multiplex PCR amplified TCR beta CDR3 across 54 Vbeta, 13 Jbeta. TCRdb processed the immunoSEQ multiplex PCR reads anew with MiXCR; each CDR3 protein has one entry. The table lists tens of thousands of distinct CDR3 sequences, roughly 95% of them singletons, with more than 0.09% in the top ten.

The chain recombines TRBV20-1 with TRBJ2-7; TRBD1 agrees at 9 bases. The clonotype originates from a human donor with multiple sclerosis. The specimen was CD4+ T cells from PBMCs. The CDR3 sequence is CSALRQGGLYEQYF. The CDR3 DNA follows: TGCAGTGCTCTTCGACAGGGGGGACTTTACGAGCAGTACTTC.